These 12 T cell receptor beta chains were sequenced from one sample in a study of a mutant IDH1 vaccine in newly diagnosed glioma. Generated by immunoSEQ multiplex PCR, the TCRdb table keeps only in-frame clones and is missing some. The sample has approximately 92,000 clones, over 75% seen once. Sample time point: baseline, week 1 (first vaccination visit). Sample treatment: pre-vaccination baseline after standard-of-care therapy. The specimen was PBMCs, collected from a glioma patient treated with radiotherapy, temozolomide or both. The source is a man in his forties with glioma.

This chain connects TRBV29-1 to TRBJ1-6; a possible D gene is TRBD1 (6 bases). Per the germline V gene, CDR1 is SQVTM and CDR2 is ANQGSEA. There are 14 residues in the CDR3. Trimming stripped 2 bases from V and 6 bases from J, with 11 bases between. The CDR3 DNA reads TGCAGCGTTGAATTGGGGGGCCCTAATTCACCCCTCCACTTT. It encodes CSVELGGPNSPLHF.

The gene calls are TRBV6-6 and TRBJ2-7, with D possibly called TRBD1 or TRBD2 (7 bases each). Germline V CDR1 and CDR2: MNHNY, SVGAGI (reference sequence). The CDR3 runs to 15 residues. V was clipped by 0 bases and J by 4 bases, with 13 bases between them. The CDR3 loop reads CASSYSMQGGYEQYF. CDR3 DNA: TGTGCCAGCAGTTACTCGATGCAGGGGGGGTACGAGCAGTACTTC.

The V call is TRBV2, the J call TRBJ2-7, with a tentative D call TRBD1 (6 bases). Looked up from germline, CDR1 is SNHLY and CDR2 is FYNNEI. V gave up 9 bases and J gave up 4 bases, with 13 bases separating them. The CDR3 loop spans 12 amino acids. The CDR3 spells CASQRTVYEQYF. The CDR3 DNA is TGTGCCAGTCAAAGGACAGTTTACGAGCAGTACTTC.

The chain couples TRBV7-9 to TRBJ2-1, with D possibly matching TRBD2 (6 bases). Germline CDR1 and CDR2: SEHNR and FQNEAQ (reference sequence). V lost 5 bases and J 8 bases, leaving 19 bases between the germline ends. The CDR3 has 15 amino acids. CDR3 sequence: CASSPTSSGPHEQFF. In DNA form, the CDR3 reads TGTGCCAGCAGCCCTACTAGCTCGGGGCCCCATGAGCAGTTCTTC.

The CDR3 region has the DNA TGTGCCAGCAGCCAGGACCTCACAGATACGCAGTATTTT. This codes for CASSQDLTDTQYF. The J gene is TRBJ2-3, the V gene TRBV7-3; D is undetermined. There are 13 residues in the CDR3. Deletions cut 5 bases from V and 2 bases from J, with 8 bases between. The V gene's germline CDR1 is SGHTA and CDR2 FQGTGA.

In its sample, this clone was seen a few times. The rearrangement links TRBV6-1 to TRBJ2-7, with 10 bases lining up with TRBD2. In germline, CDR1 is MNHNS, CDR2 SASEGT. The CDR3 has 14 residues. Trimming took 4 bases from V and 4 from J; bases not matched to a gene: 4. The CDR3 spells CASSASGSQYEQYF. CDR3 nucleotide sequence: TGTGCCAGCAGTGCTAGCGGGAGTCAATACGAGCAGTACTTC.

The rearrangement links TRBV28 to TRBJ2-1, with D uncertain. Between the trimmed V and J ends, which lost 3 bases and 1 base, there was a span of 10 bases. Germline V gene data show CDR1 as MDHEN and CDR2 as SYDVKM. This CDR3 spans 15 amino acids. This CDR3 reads CASSFPLGSYNEQFF. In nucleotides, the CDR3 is TGTGCCAGCAGTTTCCCCTTGGGATCCTACAATGAGCAGTTCTTC.

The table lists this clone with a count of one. CDR3 bases: TGCAGCGTTACAGGCGTGGGTGAGACCCAGTACTTC. Its translation is CSVTGVGETQYF. The V gene is TRBV29-1, the J gene TRBJ2-5; D might be TRBD1 (5 bases). Germline-derived CDR1 and CDR2 are SQVTM and ANQGSEA. There are 12 residues in the CDR3. Trimming removed 5 bases from V and 5 bases from J, with 12 bases in between.

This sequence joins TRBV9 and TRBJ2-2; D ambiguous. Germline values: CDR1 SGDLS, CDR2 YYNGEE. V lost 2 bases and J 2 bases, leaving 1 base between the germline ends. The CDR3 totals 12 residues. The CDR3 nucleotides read TGTGCCAGCAGCGTCAACACCGGGGAGCTGTTTTTT. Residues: CASSVNTGELFF.

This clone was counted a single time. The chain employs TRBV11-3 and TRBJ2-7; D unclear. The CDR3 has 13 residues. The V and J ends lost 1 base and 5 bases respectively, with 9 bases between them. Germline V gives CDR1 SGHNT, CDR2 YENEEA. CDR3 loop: CASSLGASNEQYF. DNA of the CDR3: TGTGCCAGCAGCTTAGGTGCATCTAACGAGCAGTACTTC.

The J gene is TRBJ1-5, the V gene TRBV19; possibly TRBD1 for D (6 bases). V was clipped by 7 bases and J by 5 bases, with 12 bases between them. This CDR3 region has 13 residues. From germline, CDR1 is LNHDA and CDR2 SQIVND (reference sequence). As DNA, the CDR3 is TGTGCCAGTACCCCGAGGGGGTATCAGCCCCAGCATTTT. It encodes CASTPRGYQPQHF.

This CDR3 reads CASKRDSGELFF. The CDR3 region has the DNA TGTGCCAGCAAAAGGGACTCCGGGGAGCTGTTTTTT. The rearrangement joins TRBV21-1 to TRBJ2-2; the D segment call TRBD2 is taken from the table without a DNA check. TRBV21-1 corresponds to a pseudogene. The CDR3 is 12 residues long.